This record looks at one TCR beta chain sequence and its context. Its specificity is not known. Via MiXCR, TCRdb re-called the multiplex PCR reads, giving one row per CDR3 protein. The sample records around 70,000 distinct CDR3 sequences, about 40% being singletons. The sample is drawn from a study of breast tumors, draining lymph nodes, adjacent tissues. Study-level points and caveats: That most tumor T cells come from lymph nodes remained unproven. Compared with basal-like, luminal-like tumors shared significantly more repertoire with nontumor tissue.

Per germline, CDR1 DFQATT and CDR2 SNEGSKA (reference sequence). Unmatched junction bases numbered 13, after V lost 8 bases and J lost 4 bases. The length of the CDR3 is 15 residues. The receptor comes from a female donor with breast cancer. Some clones in this sample may be carry-over from other donors' samples. Sequencing was carried out using breast tumor tissue. The rearrangement joins TRBV20-1 to TRBJ2-7, with TRBD2 identical over 11 bases. CDR3 in amino acids: CSTVAGGPWEYEQYF. The CDR3, as DNA: TGCAGTACTGTAGCGGGAGGGCCGTGGGAGTACGAGCAGTACTTC.